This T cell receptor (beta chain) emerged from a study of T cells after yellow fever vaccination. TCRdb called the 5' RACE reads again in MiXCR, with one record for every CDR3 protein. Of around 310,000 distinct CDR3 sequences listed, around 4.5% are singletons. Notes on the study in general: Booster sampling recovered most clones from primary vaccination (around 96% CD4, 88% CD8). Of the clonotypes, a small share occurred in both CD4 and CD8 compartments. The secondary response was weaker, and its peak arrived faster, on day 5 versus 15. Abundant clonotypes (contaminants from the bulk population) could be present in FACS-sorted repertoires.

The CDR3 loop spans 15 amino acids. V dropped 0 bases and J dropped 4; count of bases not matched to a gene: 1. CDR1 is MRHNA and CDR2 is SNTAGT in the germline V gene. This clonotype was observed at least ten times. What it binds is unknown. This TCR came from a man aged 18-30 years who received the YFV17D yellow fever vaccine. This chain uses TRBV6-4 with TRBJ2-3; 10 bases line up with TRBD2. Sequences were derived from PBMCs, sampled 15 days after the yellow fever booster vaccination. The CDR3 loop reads CASSDSSGGPDTQYF. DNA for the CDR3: TGTGCCAGCAGTGACTCTAGCGGGGGGCCAGATACGCAGTATTTT.